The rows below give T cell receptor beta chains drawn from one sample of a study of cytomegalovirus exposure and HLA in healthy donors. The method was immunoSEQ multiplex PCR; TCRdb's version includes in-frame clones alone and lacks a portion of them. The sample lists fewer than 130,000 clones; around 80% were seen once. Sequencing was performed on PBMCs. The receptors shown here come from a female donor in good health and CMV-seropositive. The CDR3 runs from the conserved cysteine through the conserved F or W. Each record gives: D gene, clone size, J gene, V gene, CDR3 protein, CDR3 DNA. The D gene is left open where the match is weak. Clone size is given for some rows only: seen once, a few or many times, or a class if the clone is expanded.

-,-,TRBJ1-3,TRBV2,CASSVASGNTIYF,TGTGCCAGCAGTGTAGCCAGTGGAAACACCATATATTTT
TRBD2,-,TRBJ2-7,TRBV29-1,CSVESSGGYEQYF,TGCAGCGTTGAGTCTAGCGGGGGTTACGAGCAGTACTTC
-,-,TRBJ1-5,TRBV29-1,CSVAGDSNQPQHF,TGCAGCGTTGCCGGGGATAGCAATCAGCCCCAGCATTTT
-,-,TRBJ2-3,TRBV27,CASSSSLGRVSRPDTQYF,TGTGCCAGTAGCTCCTCACTTGGGCGGGTAAGCCGCCCAGATACGCAGTATTTT
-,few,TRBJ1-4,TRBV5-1,CASSLVPSTNEKLFF,TGCGCCAGCAGCTTGGTTCCGTCAACTAATGAAAAACTGTTTTTT
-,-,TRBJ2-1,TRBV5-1,CASSLATGNEQFF,TGCGCCAGCAGCTTGGCAACGGGGAATGAGCAGTTCTTC
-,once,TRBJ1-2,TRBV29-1,CSDEGANYGYTF,TGCAGCGACGAGGGGGCTAACTATGGCTACACCTTC
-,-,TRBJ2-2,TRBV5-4,CASSFEGGARTGELFF,TGTGCCAGCAGCTTTGAAGGGGGGGCGCGAACCGGGGAGCTGTTTTTT
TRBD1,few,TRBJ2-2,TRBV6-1,CASNRGGELFF,TGTGCCAGCAACAGGGGCGGGGAGCTGTTTTTT
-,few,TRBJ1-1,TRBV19,CASTREQSNTEAFF,TGTGCCAGTACCCGGGAACAGTCGAACACTGAAGCTTTCTTT
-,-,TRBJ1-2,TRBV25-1,CASSEGHYGYTF,TGTGCCAGCAGTGAAGGCCACTATGGCTACACCTTC
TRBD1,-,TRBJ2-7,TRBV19,CASSRRTGGNYEQYF,TGTGCCAGTAGTCGGCGGACAGGGGGCAACTACGAGCAGTACTTC
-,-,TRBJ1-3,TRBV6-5,CASSRGQYGNTIYF,TGTGCCAGCAGTCGCGGACAGTATGGAAACACCATATATTTT
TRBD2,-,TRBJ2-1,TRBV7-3,CASSPRTSGSYNEQFF,TGTGCCAGCAGCCCTCGGACTAGCGGCTCCTACAATGAGCAGTTCTTC
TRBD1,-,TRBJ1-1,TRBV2,CASSWTGVTEAFF,TGTGCCAGCTCATGGACAGGGGTCACTGAAGCTTTCTTT
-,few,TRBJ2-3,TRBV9,CASSRTPVGGGGVFTDTQYF,TGTGCCAGCAGTCGAACTCCCGTGGGGGGTGGCGGCGTATTCACAGATACGCAGTATTTT
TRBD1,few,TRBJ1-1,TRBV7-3,CASSLGQKNTEAFF,TGTGCCAGCAGCCTGGGACAGAAGAACACTGAAGCTTTCTTT
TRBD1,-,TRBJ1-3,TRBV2,CASWRGQISGNTIYF,TGTGCCAGCTGGAGGGGACAGATCTCTGGAAACACCATATATTTT
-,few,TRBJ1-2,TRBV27,CASSLLGAENGYTF,TGTGCCAGCAGTTTGTTAGGGGCGGAGAATGGCTACACCTTC